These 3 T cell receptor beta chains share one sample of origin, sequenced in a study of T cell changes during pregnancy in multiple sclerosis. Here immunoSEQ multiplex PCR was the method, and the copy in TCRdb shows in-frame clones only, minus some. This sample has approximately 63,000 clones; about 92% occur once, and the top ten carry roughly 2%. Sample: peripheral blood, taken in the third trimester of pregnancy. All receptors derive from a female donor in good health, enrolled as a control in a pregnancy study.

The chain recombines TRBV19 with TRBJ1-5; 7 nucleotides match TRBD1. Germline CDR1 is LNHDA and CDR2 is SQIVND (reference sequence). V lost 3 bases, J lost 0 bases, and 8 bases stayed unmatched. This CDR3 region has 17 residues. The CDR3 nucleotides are TGTGCCAGTAGTATGGGACAGCTACTATATAGCAATCAGCCCCAGCATTTT. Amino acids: CASSMGQLLYSNQPQHF.

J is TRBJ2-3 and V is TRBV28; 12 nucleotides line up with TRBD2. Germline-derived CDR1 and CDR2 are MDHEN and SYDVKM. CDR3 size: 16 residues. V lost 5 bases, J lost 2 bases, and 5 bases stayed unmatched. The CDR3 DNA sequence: TGTGCCAGCAGTGCGACTAGCGGGAGCGTCACAGATACGCAGTATTTT. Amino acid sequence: CASSATSGSVTDTQYF.

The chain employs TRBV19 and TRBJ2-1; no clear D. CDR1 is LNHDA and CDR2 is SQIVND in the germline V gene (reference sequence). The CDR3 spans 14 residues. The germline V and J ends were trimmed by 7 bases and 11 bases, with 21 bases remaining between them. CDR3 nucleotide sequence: TGTGCCAGTACATCAGTCTCTCTTACCAACCAGCAGTTCTTC. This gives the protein CASTSVSLTNQQFF.